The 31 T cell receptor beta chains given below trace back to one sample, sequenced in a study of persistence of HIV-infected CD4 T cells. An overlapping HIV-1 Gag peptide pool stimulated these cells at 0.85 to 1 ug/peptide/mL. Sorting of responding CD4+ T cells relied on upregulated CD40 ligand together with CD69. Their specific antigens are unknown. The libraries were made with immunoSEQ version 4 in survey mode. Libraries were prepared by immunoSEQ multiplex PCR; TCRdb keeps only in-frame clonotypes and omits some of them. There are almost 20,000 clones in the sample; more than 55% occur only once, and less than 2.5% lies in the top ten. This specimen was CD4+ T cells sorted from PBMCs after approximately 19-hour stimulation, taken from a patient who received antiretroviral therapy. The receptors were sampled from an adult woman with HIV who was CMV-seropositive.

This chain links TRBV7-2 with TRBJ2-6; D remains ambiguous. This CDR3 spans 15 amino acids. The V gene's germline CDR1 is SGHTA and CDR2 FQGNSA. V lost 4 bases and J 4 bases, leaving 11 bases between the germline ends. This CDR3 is CASSSLGIGANVLTF. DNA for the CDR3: TGTGCCAGCAGCTCCCTAGGGATAGGGGCCAACGTCCTGACTTTC.

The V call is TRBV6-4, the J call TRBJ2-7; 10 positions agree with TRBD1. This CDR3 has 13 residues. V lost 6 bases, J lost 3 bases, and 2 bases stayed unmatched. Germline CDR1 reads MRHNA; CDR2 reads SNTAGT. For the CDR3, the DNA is TGTGCCAGCAGCCGGGACAGGGGCTACGAGCAGTACTTC. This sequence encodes CASSRDRGYEQYF.

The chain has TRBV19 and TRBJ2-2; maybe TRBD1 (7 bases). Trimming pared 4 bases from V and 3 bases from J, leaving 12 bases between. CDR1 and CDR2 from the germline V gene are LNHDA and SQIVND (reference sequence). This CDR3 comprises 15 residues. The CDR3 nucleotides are TGTGCCAGTAGTACCTCCAGGGGGGACACCGGGGAGCTGTTTTTT. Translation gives CASSTSRGDTGELFF. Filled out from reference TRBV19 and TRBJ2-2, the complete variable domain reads DGGITQSPKYLFRKEGQNVTLSCEQNLNHDAMYWYRQDPGQGLRLIYYSQIVNDFQKGDIAEGYSVSREKKESFPLTVTSAQKNPTAFYLCASSTSRGDTGELFFGEGSRLTVL.

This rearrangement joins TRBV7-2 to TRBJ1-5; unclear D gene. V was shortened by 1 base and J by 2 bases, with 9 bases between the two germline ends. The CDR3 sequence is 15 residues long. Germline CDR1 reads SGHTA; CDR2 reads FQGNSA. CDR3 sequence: CASSLERWGNQPQHF. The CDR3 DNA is TGTGCCAGCAGCTTAGAACGATGGGGCAATCAGCCCCAGCATTTT.

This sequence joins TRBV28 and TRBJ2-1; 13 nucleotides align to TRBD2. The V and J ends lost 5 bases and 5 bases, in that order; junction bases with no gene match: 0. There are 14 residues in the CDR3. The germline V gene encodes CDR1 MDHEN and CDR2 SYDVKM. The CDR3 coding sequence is TGTGCCAGCAGTGGACTAGCGGGGGACAATGAGCAGTTCTTC. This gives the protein CASSGLAGDNEQFF.

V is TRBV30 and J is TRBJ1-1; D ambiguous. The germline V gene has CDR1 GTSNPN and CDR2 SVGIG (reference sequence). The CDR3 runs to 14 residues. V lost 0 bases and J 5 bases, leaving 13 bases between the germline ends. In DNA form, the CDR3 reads TGTGCCTGGAGTGTTTCACAAGTAAAGACTGAAGCTTTCTTT. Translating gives CAWSVSQVKTEAFF.

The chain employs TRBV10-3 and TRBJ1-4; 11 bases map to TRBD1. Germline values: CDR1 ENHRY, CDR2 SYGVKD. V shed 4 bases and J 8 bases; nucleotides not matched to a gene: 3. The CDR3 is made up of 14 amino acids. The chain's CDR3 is CAISGDRGGEKLFF. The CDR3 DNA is TGTGCCATCAGTGGGGACAGGGGGGGAGAAAAACTGTTTTTT.

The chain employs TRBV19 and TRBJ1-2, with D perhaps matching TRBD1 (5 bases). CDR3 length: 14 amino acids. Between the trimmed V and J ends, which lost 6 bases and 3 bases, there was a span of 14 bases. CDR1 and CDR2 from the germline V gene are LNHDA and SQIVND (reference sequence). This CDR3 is CASRQETLHYGYTF. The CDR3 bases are TGTGCCAGTAGACAGGAGACTCTACACTATGGCTACACCTTC. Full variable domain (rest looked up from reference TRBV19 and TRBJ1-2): DGGITQSPKYLFRKEGQNVTLSCEQNLNHDAMYWYRQDPGQGLRLIYYSQIVNDFQKGDIAEGYSVSREKKESFPLTVTSAQKNPTAFYLCASRQETLHYGYTFGSGTRLTVV.

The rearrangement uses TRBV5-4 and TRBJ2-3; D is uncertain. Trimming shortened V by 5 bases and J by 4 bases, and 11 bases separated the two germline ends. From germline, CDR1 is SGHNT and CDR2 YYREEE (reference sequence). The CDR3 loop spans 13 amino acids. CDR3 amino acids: CASSSKTADTQYF. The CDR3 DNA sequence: TGTGCCAGCAGTTCTAAGACGGCAGATACGCAGTATTTT.

For the CDR3, the DNA is TGTGCCAGCTCACAGGACAGGAACACTGAAGCTTTCTTT. Protein: CASSQDRNTEAFF. The J gene is TRBJ1-1, the V gene TRBV18; the D gene is possibly TRBD1 (6 bases). V was clipped by 4 bases and J by 1 base, with 7 bases between them. The CDR3 covers 13 residues. Germline CDR1 reads KGHSH; CDR2 reads LQKENI.

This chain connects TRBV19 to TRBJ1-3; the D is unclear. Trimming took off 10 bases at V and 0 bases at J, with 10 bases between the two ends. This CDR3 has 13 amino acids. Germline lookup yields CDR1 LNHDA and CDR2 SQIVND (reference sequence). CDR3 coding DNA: TGTGCCACAGGACTCAACTCTGGAAACACCATATATTTT. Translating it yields CATGLNSGNTIYF.

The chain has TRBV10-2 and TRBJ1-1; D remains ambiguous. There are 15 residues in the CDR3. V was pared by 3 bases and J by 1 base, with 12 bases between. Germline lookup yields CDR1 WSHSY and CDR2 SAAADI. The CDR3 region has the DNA TGCGCCAGCAGTGACTTTGGTCTGGAGAACACTGAAGCTTTCTTT. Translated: CASSDFGLENTEAFF.

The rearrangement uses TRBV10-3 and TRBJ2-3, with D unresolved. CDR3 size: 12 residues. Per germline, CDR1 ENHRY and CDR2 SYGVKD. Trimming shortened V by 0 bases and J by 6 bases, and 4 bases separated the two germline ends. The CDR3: CAISESLDTQYF. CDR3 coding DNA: TGTGCCATCAGTGAGTCGTTGGATACGCAGTATTTT.

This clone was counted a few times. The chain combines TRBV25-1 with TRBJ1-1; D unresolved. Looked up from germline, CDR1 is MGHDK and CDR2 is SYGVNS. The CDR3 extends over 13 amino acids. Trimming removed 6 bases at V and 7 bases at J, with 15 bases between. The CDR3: CASRGFHKGEAFF. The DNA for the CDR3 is TGTGCCAGCAGGGGATTCCACAAGGGTGAAGCTTTCTTT. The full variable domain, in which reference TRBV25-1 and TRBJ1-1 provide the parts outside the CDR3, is EADIYQTPRYLVIGTGKKITLECSQTMGHDKMYWYQQDPGMELHLIHYSYGVNSTEKGDLSSESTVSRIRTEHFPLTLESARPSHTSQYLCASRGFHKGEAFFGQGTRLTVV.

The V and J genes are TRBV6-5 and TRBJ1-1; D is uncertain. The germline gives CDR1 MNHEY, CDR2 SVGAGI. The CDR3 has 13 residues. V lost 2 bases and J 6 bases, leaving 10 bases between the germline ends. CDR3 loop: CASSYVGTPEAFF. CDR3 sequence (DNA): TGTGCCAGCAGTTACGTGGGAACCCCTGAAGCTTTCTTT.

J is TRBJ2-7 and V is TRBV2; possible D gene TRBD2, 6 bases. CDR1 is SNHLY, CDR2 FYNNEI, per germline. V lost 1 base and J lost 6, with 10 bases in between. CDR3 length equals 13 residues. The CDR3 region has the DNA TGTGCCAGCAGTGAAGGCGGGATGGGCGAGCAGTACTTC. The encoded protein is CASSEGGMGEQYF.

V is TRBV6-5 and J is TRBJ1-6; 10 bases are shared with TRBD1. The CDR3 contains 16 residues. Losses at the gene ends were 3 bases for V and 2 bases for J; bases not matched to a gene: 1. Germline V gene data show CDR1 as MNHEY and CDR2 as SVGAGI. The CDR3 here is CASSYGTGAYNSPLHF. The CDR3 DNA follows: TGTGCCAGCAGTTATGGGACAGGGGCCTATAATTCACCCCTCCACTTT.

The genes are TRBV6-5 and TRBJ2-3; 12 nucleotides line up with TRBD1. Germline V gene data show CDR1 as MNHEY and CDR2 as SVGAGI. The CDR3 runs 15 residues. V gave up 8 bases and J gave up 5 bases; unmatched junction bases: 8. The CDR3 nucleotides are TGTGCCAGCGAGCTCGGGACAGGGGGCGTAGATACGCAGTATTTT. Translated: CASELGTGGVDTQYF.

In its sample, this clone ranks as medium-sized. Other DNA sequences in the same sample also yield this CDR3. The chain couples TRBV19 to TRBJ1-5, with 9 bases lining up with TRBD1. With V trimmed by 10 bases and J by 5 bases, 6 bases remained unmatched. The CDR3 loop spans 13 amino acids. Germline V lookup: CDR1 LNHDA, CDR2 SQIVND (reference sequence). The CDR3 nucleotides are TGTGCCACTGGACAGGGGAGAGATCAGCCCCAGCATTTT. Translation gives CATGQGRDQPQHF.

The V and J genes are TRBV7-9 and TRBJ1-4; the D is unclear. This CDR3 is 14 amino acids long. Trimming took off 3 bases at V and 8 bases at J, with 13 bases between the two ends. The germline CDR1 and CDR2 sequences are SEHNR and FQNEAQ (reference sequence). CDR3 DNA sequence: TGTGCCAGCAGCTTGGGCGGGTCGACGGAAAAACTGTTTTTT. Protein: CASSLGGSTEKLFF.

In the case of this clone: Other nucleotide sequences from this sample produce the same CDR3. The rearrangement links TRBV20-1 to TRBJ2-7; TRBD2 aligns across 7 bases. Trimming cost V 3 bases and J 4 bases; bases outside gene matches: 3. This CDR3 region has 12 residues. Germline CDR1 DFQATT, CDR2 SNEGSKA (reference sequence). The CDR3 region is CSASSGGYEQYV. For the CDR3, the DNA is TGCAGTGCTAGTTCCGGGGGGTACGAGCAGTACGTC.

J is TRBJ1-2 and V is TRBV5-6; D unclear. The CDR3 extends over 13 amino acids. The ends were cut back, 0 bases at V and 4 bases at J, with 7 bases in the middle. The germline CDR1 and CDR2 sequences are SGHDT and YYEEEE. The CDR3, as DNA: TGTGCCAGCAGCTTGGGCAGCGGCTATGGCTACACCTTC. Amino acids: CASSLGSGYGYTF.

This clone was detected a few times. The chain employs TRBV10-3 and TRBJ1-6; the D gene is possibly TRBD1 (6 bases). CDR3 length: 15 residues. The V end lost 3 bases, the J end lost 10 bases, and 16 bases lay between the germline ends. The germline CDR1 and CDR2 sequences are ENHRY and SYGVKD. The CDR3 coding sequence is TGTGCCATCAGTGAAGGGGGAGGTAGAAACTCACCCCTCCACTTT. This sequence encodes CAISEGGGRNSPLHF.

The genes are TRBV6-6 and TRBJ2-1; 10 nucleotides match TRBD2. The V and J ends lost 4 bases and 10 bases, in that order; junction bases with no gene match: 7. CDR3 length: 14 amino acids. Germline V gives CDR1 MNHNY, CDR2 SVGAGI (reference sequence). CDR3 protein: CASSSTSGAREQFF. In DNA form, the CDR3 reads TGTGCCAGCAGTTCCACTAGCGGGGCCCGGGAGCAGTTCTTC.

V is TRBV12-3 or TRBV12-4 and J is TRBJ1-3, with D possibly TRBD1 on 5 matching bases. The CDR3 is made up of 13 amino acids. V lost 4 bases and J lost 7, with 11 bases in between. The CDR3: CASSSFQGNTIYF. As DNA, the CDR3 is TGTGCCAGCAGTTCGTTCCAGGGTAACACCATATATTTT.

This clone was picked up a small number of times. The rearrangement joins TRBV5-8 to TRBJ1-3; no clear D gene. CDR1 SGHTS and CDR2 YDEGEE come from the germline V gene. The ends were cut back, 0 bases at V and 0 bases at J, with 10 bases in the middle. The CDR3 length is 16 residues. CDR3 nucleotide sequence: TGTGCCAGCAGCTTGGCCGGCACCTTCTCTGGAAACACCATATATTTT. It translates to CASSLAGTFSGNTIYF.

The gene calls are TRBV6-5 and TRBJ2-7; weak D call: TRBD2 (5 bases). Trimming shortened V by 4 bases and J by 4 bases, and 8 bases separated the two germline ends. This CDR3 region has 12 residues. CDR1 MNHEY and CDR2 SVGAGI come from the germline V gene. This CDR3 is CASSSRGYEQYV. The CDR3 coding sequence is TGTGCCAGCAGTTCCCGGGGATACGAGCAGTACGTC.

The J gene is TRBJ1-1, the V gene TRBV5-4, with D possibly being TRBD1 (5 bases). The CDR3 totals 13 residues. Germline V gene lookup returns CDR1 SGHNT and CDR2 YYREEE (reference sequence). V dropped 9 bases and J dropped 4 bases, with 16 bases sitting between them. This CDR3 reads CATQTGGGTEAFF. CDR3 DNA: TGTGCCACCCAGACTGGGGGGGGCACTGAAGCTTTCTTT.

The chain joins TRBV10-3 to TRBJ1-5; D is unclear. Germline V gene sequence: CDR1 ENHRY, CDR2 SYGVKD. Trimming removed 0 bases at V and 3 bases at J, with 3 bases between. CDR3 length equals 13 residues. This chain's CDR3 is CAISESNNQPQHF. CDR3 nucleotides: TGTGCCATCAGTGAGTCTAACAATCAGCCCCAGCATTTT.

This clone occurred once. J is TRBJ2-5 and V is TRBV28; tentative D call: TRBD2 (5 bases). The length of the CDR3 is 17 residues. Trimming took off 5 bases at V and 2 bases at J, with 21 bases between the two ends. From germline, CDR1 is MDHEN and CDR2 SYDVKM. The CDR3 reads CASSPNPGRRAQETQYF. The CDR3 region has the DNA TGTGCCAGCAGTCCAAACCCCGGCCGGCGGGCGCAAGAGACCCAGTACTTC. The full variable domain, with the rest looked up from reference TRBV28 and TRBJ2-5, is DVKVTQSSRYLVKRTGEKVFLECVQDMDHENMFWYRQDPGLGLRLIYFSYDVKMKEKGDIPEGYSVSREKKERFSLILESASTNQTSMYLCASSPNPGRRAQETQYFGPGTRLLVL.

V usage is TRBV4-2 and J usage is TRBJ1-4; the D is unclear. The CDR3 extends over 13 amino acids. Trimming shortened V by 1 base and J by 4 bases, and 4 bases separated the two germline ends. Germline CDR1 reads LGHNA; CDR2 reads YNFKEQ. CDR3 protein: CASSQGGNEKLFF. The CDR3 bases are TGTGCCAGCAGCCAAGGTGGTAATGAAAAACTGTTTTTT.